A single T cell receptor beta chain is shown here with its context. The CDR3 sequence is 16 residues long. The V and J ends lost 0 bases and 7 bases respectively, with 15 bases between them. From germline, CDR1 is MNHEY and CDR2 SVGAGI. The PCR had 60 Vbeta and 13 Jbeta primers. TCRdb keeps only in-frame clones here, not all; method: immunoSEQ multiplex PCR. The repertoire holds under 150,000 clones, with around 75% as singletons. This sample is part of a study of cytomegalovirus exposure and HLA in healthy donors. The sequenced sample consisted of PBMCs. The TCR sequence derives from a woman between 45 and 65 years old in good health and CMV-seropositive. The chain joins TRBV6-5 to TRBJ1-4, with D hard to call. This CDR3 is CASSYSRPLAGEKLFF. For the CDR3, the DNA is TGTGCCAGCAGTTACTCGAGGCCCTTGGCGGGTGAAAAACTGTTTTTT.